The clone carrying this T cell receptor beta chain has just a few counts. Its antigen is not known. Through Arm-PCR of CDR3 regions and iRepertoire HTBI primers, TCR beta libraries were built. MiXCR, applied by TCRdb to the multiplex PCR reads, yields one record per CDR3 protein. The sample contains 250,000 to 300,000 distinct CDR3 sequences, 22% of which appear only once. The CDR3 has 16 amino acids. Losses at the gene ends were 6 bases for V and 5 bases for J; bases not matched to a gene: 14. CDR1 is MNHNS, CDR2 SASEGT, per germline. Time point indicated: persistent/refractory GD, antithyroid drugs over 5 years with positive TRAb. From RNA extracted from PBMCs, the TCR library was made. This entry is derived from a study of regulatory T cells in long-lasting Graves disease. General study points: Authors noted too few samples as a limitation. Patients with persistent disease shared 2,700 or so public clonotypes, outpacing the roughly 970 shared by new patients. Patients with persistent disease showed a bias toward TRBV28, TRBJ1-2 and TRBJ2-5.

The source is a female donor with Graves disease. The chain employs TRBV6-1 and TRBJ2-7; 9 bases map to TRBD2. The sample was peripheral blood mononuclear cells (PBMCs), taken when the disease was refractory, from a patient treated with antithyroid drugs. DNA for the CDR3: TGTGCCAGCAGACACGGAGATAGCGGGAGAGACAACGAGCAGTACTTC. Amino acid sequence: CASRHGDSGRDNEQYF.